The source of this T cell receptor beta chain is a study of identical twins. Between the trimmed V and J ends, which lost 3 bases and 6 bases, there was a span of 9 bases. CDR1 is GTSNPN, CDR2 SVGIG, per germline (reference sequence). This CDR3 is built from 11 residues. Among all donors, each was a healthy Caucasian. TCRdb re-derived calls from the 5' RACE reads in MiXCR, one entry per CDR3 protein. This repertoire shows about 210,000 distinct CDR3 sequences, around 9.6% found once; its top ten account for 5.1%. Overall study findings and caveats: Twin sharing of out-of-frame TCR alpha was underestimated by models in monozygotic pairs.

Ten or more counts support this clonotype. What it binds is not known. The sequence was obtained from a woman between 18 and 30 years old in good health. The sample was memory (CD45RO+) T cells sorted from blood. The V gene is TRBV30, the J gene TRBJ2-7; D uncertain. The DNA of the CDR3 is TGTGCCTGGAGCTTCGGCGGCGAGCAGTACTTC. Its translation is CAWSFGGEQYF.